This T cell receptor beta chain was captured in a study of T cells in Graves' hyperthyroidism and ophthalmopathy. RNA transcripts were the template for amplifying TCR beta CDR3 regions. The primer set for the first-round RT-PCR of the TCR CDR3 was HTBI. TCRdb reprocessed the multiplex PCR reads via MiXCR and lists one record per CDR3 protein. The data hold a few hundred thousand distinct CDR3 sequences, with more than 15% observed a single time. In the case of this clonotype: One end of the junction varies from germline; a read error may be responsible.

The CDR3 loop spans 15 amino acids. The specimen was blood. The genes are TRBV12-3 or TRBV12-4 and TRBJ2-1, with TRBD1 identical over 10 bases. This receptor was obtained from a young woman with Graves' hyperthyroidism that later progressed to Graves' ophthalmopathy. CDR3 bases: TGTGCCGGCAGTTTGGGGGACAGGGGTTACAATGAGCAGTTCTTC. This sequence encodes CAGSLGDRGYNEQFF.